Given below is one TCR beta chain in context. Antigen specificity is unknown. This sample is part of a study of beta chain features in type 1 diabetes. The overall study: Cell yields, gender and age were comparable in patients and healthy donors.

Regarding the study as a whole: Within patients, naive, central memory and Treg TCRB repertoires seemed more similar than within healthy donors.

Reverse transcription of all isolated RNA meant that expressed TCRB transcripts were sequenced. TCRdb's table, derived via immunoSEQ multiplex PCR, lists solely in-frame clones and lacks some. Of roughly 140,000 clones listed, roughly 10% were seen once; the top ten hold 2% to 2.5%. Germline V lookup: CDR1 MNHEY, CDR2 SVGAGI. V gave up 5 bases and J gave up 3 bases; unmatched junction bases: 4. The CDR3 loop spans 14 amino acids. This clonotype was obtained from a man younger than 35 in good health. Source material: central memory CD4+ T cells from blood. The chain carries TRBV6-5 and TRBJ2-7; 10 bases agree with TRBD1. As DNA, the CDR3 is TGTGCCAGCAGTAGGGACAGGGGAGGCTACGAGCAGTACTTC. Encoded protein: CASSRDRGGYEQYF.